This T cell receptor beta chain was retrieved from a study of preoperative IRX-2 immunotherapy in early breast cancer. As to treatment: preoperative locoregional IRX-2 cytokine immunotherapy. Samples came from a phase Ib trial of preoperative locoregional IRX-2 cytokine immunotherapy. Sequencing used immunoSEQ multiplex PCR; TCRdb keeps in-frame clones, though not all of them. Among tens of thousands of clones listed, roughly 95% were seen once. The CDR3 is 12 residues long. V gave up 0 bases and J gave up 7 bases, with 4 bases separating them. Germline CDR1 SGHVS, CDR2 FQNEAQ. This sequence was found in a human donor with breast cancer. Collection of the sample occurred from a patient treated with IRX-2 immunotherapy. The gene calls are TRBV7-8 and TRBJ1-5; D uncertain. The CDR3 bases are TGTGCCAGCAGCTTAGCGGGGCAGCCCCAGCATTTT. The encoded protein is CASSLAGQPQHF.